The table lists the clone carrying this TCR beta chain with a few counts. The antigen is undetermined. The sample originates from a study of shared clonotypes between healthy human individuals. Study overall: CD8 memory received one plate per donor, CD8 naive two, CD4 memory three and CD4 naive three. Study results and caveats: What naive subsets generally showed was a larger estimated richness than memory subsets showed. The study found about 5% of naive CD4 clonotypes shared across several donors.

TCRdb keeps only in-frame clones here, not all; method: immunoSEQ multiplex PCR. The sample consists of around 700,000 clones, 60% to 80% of them appearing once. Germline V gives CDR1 SGDLS, CDR2 YYNGEE. This CDR3 is 14 amino acids long. J lost 4 bases, V lost 2 bases, and 1 base had no gene match. The genes are TRBV9 and TRBJ2-1; 9 bases map to TRBD2. The source material was memory CD4+ T cells sorted from blood. Noted subset: CD45RA-negative fraction. This TCR derives from a woman under 40 in good health. This CDR3 is CASSVTSGYNEQFF. CDR3 DNA sequence: TGTGCCAGCAGCGTGACTAGCGGATACAATGAGCAGTTCTTC. The full variable domain, in which reference TRBV9 and TRBJ2-1 provide the parts outside the CDR3, is DSGVTQTPKHLITATGQRVTLRCSPRSGDLSVYWYQQSLDQGLQFLIQYYNGEERAKGNILERFSAQQFPDLHSELNLSSLELGDSALYFCASSVTSGYNEQFFGPGTRLTVL.